A selection of T cell receptor beta chains follows, all from one sample in a study of blood T cells in healthy people across ages. TCRdb reprocessed the 5' RACE reads with MiXCR, giving one entry per CDR3 protein. This sample has more than 900,000 distinct CDR3 sequences, with 25% found just once. In addition, the sample was reused for a study of T cells of mothers and their children.

The sample comprised blood. These receptors all stem from a girl aged 2-10 years in good health. The CDR3 runs from the conserved cysteine through the conserved F or W. The order of the fields is V gene, clone size, D gene, J gene, CDR3 DNA, CDR3 protein. A D gene is named only where the DNA matches it firmly. Clone size is shown for a subset of rows, as once, few, many or a class of expanded clone.

TRBV7-2,few,-,TRBJ2-7,TGTGCCAGCAGCCCCCAAGGGGGCTCCTACGAGCAGTACTTC,CASSPQGGSYEQYF
TRBV27,-,-,TRBJ2-1,TGTGCCAGCAGTATGTTCAATGAGCAGTTCTTC,CASSMFNEQFF
TRBV20-1,-,-,TRBJ1-4,TGCAGTGCTAGAGGCCTGGCGGGACAACACGGGGAAAAACTGTTTTTT,CSARGLAGQHGEKLFF
TRBV10-3,-,TRBD1,TRBJ2-7,TGTGCCATCAGTGAACCGGCAGGGGGTTCCTACGAGCAGTACTTC,CAISEPAGGSYEQYF
TRBV7-2,-,TRBD1,TRBJ2-5,TGTGTCAGCAGCTTAGGGACAGGGAATTTGCAAGAGACCCAGTACTTC,CVSSLGTGNLQETQYF
TRBV6-5,few,TRBD2,TRBJ2-1,TGTGCCAGCGGGGGGGTTGAGCAGTTCTTC,CASGGVEQFF
TRBV20-1,-,-,TRBJ2-2,TGCAGTGCTAGTGGAGTGGCGAACACCGGGGAGCTGTTTTTT,CSASGVANTGELFF
TRBV12-3/TRBV12-4,-,-,TRBJ1-6,TGTGCCAGCAGCCGGGCTAGTAATTCACCCCTCCACTTT,CASSRASNSPLHF
TRBV9,-,-,TRBJ1-1,TGTGCCAGCAGCGCAGTAGGAACAGGTGAAGCTTTCTTT,CASSAVGTGEAFF
TRBV20-1,-,-,TRBJ1-4,TGCAGTGCTAGAGATTCGCGGTCTTTTGCCGAAAAACTGTTTTTT,CSARDSRSFAEKLFF
TRBV29-1,few,TRBD1,TRBJ2-3,TGCAGCGTCAGGGGGGAACCCCGACTACCGGGACAGGGATTAGATACGCAGTATTTT,CSVRGEPRLPGQGLDTQYF
TRBV6-5,-,-,TRBJ2-6,TGTGCCAGCAGCCAAACGGGGGCTGGGGCCAACGTCCTGACTTTC,CASSQTGAGANVLTF
TRBV13,-,-,TRBJ2-6,TGTGCCAGCAGCCGCAGGGTATCTGGGGCCAACGTCCTGACTTTC,CASSRRVSGANVLTF
TRBV6-5,many,TRBD1,TRBJ1-1,TGTGCCAGCAGTTACGACAGGGGGCATGGCACTGAAGCTTTCTTT,CASSYDRGHGTEAFF
TRBV4-3,-,-,TRBJ1-1,TGCGCCAGCAGCCAAATACTATTAGGGGGGATGGAAATGAACACTGAAGCTTTCTTT,CASSQILLGGMEMNTEAFF
TRBV11-1,-,-,TRBJ2-1,TGTGCCAGCAGCTTAGGTAGCAGTAGGTGGATAAATGAGCAGTTCTTC,CASSLGSSRWINEQFF
TRBV6-1,few,TRBD1,TRBJ1-2,TGTGCCAGCAGTGACCAGGACAGGGAGGACACCTTC,CASSDQDREDTF
TRBV15,-,TRBD1,TRBJ2-7,TGTGCCACCAGCAGAGATCAGGGGGCCTACGAGCAGTACTTC,CATSRDQGAYEQYF
TRBV7-2,many,-,TRBJ1-1,TGTGCCAGCAGCTCGAGCGCGGGGTTAGTCCCGTCCGAGGCTTTCTTT,CASSSSAGLVPSEAFF
TRBV9,-,-,TRBJ1-4,TGTGCCAGCAGCCGACGCCCCGACCCCGAAAAACTGTTTTTT,CASSRRPDPEKLFF
TRBV20-1,-,-,TRBJ2-5,TGCAGTGCCCAGGACAGCAAAGAGACCCAGTACTTC,CSAQDSKETQYF
TRBV28,few,-,TRBJ2-4,TGTGCCAGCAGTCCCTCATTAGCCAAAGACATTCAGTACTTC,CASSPSLAKDIQYF
TRBV6-1,-,-,TRBJ2-2,TGTGCCAGCAGTGAGTCTCCGGGACAAGCCCTGTTCGCGAACACCGGGGAGCTGTTTTTT,CASSESPGQALFANTGELFF
TRBV25-1,-,TRBD1,TRBJ1-1,TGTGCCAGCGAAGGGACAGGGGACACTGAAGCTTTCTTT,CASEGTGDTEAFF
TRBV4-1,few,-,TRBJ2-1,TGCGCCAGCAGCCAAAAAGGGTATCCTACTAATGAGCAGTTCTTC,CASSQKGYPTNEQFF
TRBV11-1,-,-,TRBJ2-1,TGTGCCAGCAGCTTAGGACCTCTCTCCTACAATGAGCAGTTCTTC,CASSLGPLSYNEQFF
TRBV12-3/TRBV12-4,few,TRBD2,TRBJ2-5,TGTGCCAGCAGCCCGAAAAGCGGGGAAGGTGTAGAGACCCAGTACTTC,CASSPKSGEGVETQYF
TRBV29-1,many,TRBD1,TRBJ2-5,TGCAGCGTGCCCGCCGGGACAGCGCAGTACTTC,CSVPAGTAQYF
TRBV28,-,-,TRBJ2-7,TGTGCCAGCAGTTTCCAGGGCGGGGGCCCGCTTCGGCAGTACTTC,CASSFQGGGPLRQYF
TRBV4-2,-,-,TRBJ1-1,TGTGCCAGCAGCCAAGATGGTTTGGATCTTTGGGCTTTCTTT,CASSQDGLDLWAFF
TRBV12-3/TRBV12-4,few,TRBD2,TRBJ2-5,TGTGCCAGCAGTTCCGCTGGGGGGGGAGTCGTAGAGACCCAGTACTTC,CASSSAGGGVVETQYF
TRBV4-1,-,TRBD2,TRBJ2-1,TGCGCCAGCAGCGTCGGACTAGCGGGAATGGGCGAGCAGTTCTTC,CASSVGLAGMGEQFF
TRBV4-1,few,-,TRBJ1-1,TGCGCCAGCAGCCAAGTTCAGGGGTACACTGAAGCTTTCTTT,CASSQVQGYTEAFF
TRBV29-1,few,TRBD2,TRBJ2-7,TGCAGCGTTTGGGAGGGTGCCTACGAGCAGTACTTC,CSVWEGAYEQYF
TRBV29-1,-,-,TRBJ1-1,TGCAGCGTGCGGGGAGCTGCTGAAGCTTTCTTT,CSVRGAAEAFF
TRBV5-1,-,-,TRBJ2-7,TGCGCCAGCAGCTTGTCAGATGGATCCTACGAGCAGTACTTC,CASSLSDGSYEQYF
TRBV6-1,-,-,TRBJ2-7,TGTGCCAGCAGTGAGGGCCCAGGGCCCTACTACGAGCAGTACTTC,CASSEGPGPYYEQYF
TRBV27,-,-,TRBJ1-4,TGTGCCAGCAGTACGGGACAAACTAATGAAAAACTGTTTTTT,CASSTGQTNEKLFF
TRBV7-3,few,-,TRBJ1-2,TGTGCCAGCAGCTTATCACAGGGAGGAGGCTACACCTTC,CASSLSQGGGYTF
TRBV6-5,few,-,TRBJ2-7,TGTGCCAGCAGTTACCTGGATCGATCCTACGAGCAGTACTTC,CASSYLDRSYEQYF
TRBV20-1,-,TRBD2,TRBJ2-3,TGCAGTGCTAGAGATCTCTGGCGGGAGAGGACAGATACGCAGTATTTT,CSARDLWRERTDTQYF
TRBV7-2,-,TRBD2,TRBJ2-3,TGTGCCAGCAGCCTTGTTACTAGCGGGGGCTCGAGAGATACGCAGTATTTT,CASSLVTSGGSRDTQYF
TRBV2,-,-,TRBJ1-1,TGTGCCAGCAGTGTAAGACTGTTGAACACTGAAGCTTTCTTT,CASSVRLLNTEAFF
TRBV20-1,few,-,TRBJ2-2,TGCAGTGCTAGAGCCCCGGCGTTTGGTCTGGCCGGGGAGTTGTTTTTT,CSARAPAFGLAGELFF
TRBV20-1,few,-,TRBJ2-2,TGCAGTGCTAGAGCCCTGGACAGTTACACCGGGGAGCTGTTTTTT,CSARALDSYTGELFF
TRBV28,-,-,TRBJ1-1,TGTGCCAGCAGTTTAGGGGGGAGGACCACTGAAGCTTTCTTT,CASSLGGRTTEAFF